This TCR beta chain was recorded in a study of memory CD4+ T cells and cytomegalovirus serostatus. The CDR3 sequence is 15 residues long. Germline values: CDR1 SGHTA, CDR2 FQGNSA. With 1 base removed from V and 4 bases from J, the gap between germline ends came to 11 bases. The sort gate was single viable CD3+CD4+CD8-CD45RO+ cells for memory CD4+ T cells. Serum IgG to CMV pp150, pp28, p38 and p52 defined serostatus. Produced via immunoSEQ multiplex PCR; TCRdb's table is partial and in-frame only. This sample has 50,000 to 65,000 clones, with about 74% found just once. Sequencing was performed on memory CD4+ T cells from blood. The sequence came from an adult in good health and CMV-seronegative. V is TRBV7-2 and J is TRBJ2-1; D gene ambiguous. CDR3 residues: CASSLVSTDYNEQFF. In DNA, the CDR3 is TGTGCCAGCAGCTTAGTGTCCACGGATTACAATGAGCAGTTCTTC.